This TCR beta chain was identified during a study of blood T cell repertoires in COVID-19. Overall study: PBMCs, B-cell-depleted T cells, or T cells were the source of the cDNA or gDNA that made up the material.

Source study methods: Estimation of nucleated cell counts relied on the amplification of reference gene primers. The data were produced by immunoSEQ multiplex PCR, yet TCRdb's version contains in-frame clones alone and is incomplete. From that table come the V and J calls and clone size; the DNA was used to work out D and trimming. The table records 200,000 to 250,000 clones, approximately 86% of them present only once. The CDR3 is 16 amino acids. Germline CDR1 is LNHNV and CDR2 is YYDKDF (reference sequence). With 1 base clipped from V and 3 bases from J, the junction kept 6 bases outside the gene matches.

The sample taken for sequencing was peripheral blood. V and J are TRBV15 and TRBJ2-5; 9 bases fit TRBD2. This TCR derives from a woman younger than 45 who had recovered from COVID-19. This CDR3 is CATSRARLAGEETQYF. CDR3 nucleotide sequence: TGTGCCACCAGCAGAGCCCGCTTAGCGGGGGAAGAGACCCAGTACTTC.